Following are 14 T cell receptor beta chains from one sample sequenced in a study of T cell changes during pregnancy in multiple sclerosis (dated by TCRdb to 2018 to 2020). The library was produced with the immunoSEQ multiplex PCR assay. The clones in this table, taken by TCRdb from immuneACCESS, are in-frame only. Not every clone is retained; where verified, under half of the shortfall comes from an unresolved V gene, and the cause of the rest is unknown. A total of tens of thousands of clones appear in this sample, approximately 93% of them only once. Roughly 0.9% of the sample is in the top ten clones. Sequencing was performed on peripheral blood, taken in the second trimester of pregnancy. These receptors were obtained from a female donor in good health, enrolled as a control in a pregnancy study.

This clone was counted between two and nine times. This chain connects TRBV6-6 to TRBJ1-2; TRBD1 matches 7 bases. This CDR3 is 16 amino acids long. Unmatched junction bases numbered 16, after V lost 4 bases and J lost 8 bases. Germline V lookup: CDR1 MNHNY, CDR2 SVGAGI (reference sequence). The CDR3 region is CASSSDRFPAGIGYTF. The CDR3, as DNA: TGTGCCAGCAGTTCGGACAGGTTCCCCGCCGGAATAGGCTACACCTTC.

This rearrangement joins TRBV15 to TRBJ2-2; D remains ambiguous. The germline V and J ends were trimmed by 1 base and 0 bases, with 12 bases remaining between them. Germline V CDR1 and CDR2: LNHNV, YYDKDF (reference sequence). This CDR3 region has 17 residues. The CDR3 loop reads CATSRVGGLSNTGELFF. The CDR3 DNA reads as TGTGCCACCAGCAGAGTAGGCGGCCTTTCGAACACCGGGGAGCTGTTTTTT.

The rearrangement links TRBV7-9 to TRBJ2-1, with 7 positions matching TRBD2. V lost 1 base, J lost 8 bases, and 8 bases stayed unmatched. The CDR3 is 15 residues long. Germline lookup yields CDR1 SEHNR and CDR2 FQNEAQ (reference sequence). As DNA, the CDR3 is TGTGCCAGCAGCTTAGGGCTGGGAGGGCTCGATGAGCAGTTCTTC. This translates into CASSLGLGGLDEQFF.

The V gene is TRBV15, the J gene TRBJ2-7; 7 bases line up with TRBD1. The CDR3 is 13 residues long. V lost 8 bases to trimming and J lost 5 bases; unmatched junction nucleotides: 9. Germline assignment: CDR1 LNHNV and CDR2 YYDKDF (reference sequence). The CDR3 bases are TGTGCCACCCGACGACAGGGTAGAAACGAGCAGTACTTC. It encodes CATRRQGRNEQYF. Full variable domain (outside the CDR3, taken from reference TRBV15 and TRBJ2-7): DAMVIQNPRYQVTQFGKPVTLSCSQTLNHNVMYWYQQKSSQAPKLLFHYYDKDFNNEADTPDNFQSRRPNTSFCFLDIRSPGLGDTAMYLCATRRQGRNEQYFGPGTRLTVT.

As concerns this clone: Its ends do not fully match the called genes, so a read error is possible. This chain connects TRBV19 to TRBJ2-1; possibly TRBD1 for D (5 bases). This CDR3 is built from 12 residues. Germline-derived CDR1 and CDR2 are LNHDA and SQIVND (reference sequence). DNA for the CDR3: TGTGCCAGTAAGGACGACAGCAATAAGCAGTTCTTC. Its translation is CASKDDSNKQFF.

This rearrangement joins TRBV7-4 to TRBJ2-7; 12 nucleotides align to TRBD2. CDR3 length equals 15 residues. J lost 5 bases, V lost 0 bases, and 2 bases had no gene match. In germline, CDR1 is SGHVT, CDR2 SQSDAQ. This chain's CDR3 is CASSLALAGGDEQYF. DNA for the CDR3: TGTGCCAGCAGCTTAGCACTAGCGGGAGGTGACGAGCAGTACTTC.

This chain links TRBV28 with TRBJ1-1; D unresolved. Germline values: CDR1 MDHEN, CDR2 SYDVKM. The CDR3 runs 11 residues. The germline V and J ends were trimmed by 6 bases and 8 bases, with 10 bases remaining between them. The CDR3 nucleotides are TGTGCCAGCAGCCAGACACCCGAAGCTTTCTTT. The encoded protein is CASSQTPEAFF.

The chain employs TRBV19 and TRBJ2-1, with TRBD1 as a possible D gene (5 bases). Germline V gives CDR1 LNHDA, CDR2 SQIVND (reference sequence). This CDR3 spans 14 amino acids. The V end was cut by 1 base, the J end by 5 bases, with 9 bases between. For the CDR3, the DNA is TGTGCCAGTAGTATAGTAGACAGCAACAATGAGCAGTTCTTC. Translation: CASSIVDSNNEQFF.

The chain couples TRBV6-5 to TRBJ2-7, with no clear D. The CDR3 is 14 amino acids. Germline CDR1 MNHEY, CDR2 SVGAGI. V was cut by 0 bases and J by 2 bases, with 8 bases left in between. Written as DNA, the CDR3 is TGTGCCAGCAGTTACTCTCAGAATACCTACGAGCAGTACTTC. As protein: CASSYSQNTYEQYF.

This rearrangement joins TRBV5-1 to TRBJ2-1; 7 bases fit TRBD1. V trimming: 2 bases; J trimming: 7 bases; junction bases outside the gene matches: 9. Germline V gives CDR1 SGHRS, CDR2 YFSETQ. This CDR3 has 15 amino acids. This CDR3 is CASSLSLGTENEQFF. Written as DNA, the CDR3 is TGCGCCAGCAGCTTATCTTTAGGGACAGAAAATGAGCAGTTCTTC.

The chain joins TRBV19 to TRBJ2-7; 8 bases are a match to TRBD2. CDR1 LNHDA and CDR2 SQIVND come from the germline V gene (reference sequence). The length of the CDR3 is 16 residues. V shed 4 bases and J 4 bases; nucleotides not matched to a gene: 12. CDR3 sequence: CASSTGGRFTLYEQYF. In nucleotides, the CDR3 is TGTGCCAGTAGTACTGGCGGGAGGTTCACTTTGTACGAGCAGTACTTC.

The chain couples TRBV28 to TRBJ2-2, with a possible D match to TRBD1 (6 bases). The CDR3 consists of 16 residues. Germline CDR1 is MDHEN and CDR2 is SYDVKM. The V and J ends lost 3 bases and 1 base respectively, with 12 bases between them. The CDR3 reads CASSFRDRRNTGELFF. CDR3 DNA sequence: TGTGCCAGCAGTTTTCGCGACAGGCGGAACACCGGGGAGCTGTTTTTT.

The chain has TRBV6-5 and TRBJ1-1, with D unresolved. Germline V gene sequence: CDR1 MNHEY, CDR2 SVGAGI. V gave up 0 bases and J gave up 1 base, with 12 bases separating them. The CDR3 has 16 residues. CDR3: CASSYSPGWGNTEAFF. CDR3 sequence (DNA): TGTGCCAGCAGTTACTCGCCGGGATGGGGGAACACTGAAGCTTTCTTT.

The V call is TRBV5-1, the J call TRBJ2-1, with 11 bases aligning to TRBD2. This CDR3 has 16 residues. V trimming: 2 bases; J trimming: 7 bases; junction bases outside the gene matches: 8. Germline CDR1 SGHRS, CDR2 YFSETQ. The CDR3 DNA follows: TGCGCCAGCAGCTTAGGGTCTAGCGGGAGGTATAATGAGCAGTTCTTC. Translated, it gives CASSLGSSGRYNEQFF.